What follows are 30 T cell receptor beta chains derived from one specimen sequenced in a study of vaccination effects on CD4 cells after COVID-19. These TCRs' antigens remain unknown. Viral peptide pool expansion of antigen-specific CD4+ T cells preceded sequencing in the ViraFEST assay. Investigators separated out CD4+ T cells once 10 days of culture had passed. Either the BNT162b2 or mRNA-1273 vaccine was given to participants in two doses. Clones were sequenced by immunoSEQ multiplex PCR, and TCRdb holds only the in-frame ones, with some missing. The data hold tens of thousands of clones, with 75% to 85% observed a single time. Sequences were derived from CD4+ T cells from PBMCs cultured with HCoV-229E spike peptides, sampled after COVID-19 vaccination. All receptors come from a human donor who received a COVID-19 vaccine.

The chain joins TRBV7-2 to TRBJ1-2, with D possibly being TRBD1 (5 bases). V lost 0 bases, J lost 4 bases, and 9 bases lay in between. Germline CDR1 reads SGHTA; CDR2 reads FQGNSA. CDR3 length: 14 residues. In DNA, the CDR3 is TGTGCCAGCAGCTTAGCCAGGGCGGTCTATGGCTACACCTTC. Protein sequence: CASSLARAVYGYTF.

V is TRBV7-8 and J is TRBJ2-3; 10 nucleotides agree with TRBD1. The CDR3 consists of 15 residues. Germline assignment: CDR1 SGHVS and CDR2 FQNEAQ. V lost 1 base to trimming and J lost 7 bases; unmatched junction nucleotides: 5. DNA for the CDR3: TGTGCCAGCAGCTTAGTGGACAGGGGGAGGTATACGCAGTATTTT. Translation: CASSLVDRGRYTQYF. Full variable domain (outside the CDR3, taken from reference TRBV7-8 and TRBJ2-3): GAGVSQSPRYKVAKRGQDVALRCDPISGHVSLFWYQQALGQGPEFLTYFQNEAQLDKSGLPSDRFFAERPEGSVSTLKIQRTQQEDSAVYLCASSLVDRGRYTQYFGPGTRLTVL.

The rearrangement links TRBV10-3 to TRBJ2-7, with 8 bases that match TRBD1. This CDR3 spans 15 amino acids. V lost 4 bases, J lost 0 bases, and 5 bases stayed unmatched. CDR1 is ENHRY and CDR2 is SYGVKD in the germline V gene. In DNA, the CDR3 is TGTGCCATCAGTGCGACAGGGGAGCGCTCCTACGAGCAGTACGTC. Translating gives CAISATGERSYEQYV.

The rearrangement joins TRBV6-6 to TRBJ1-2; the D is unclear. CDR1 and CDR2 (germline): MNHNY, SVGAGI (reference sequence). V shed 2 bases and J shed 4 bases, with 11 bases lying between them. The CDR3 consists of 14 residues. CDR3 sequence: CASSYGTDTYGYTF. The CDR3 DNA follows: TGTGCCAGCAGTTACGGCACGGATACCTATGGCTACACCTTC.

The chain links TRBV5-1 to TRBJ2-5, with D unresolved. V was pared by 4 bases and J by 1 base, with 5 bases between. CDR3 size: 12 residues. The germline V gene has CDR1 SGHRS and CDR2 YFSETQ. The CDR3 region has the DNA TGCGCCAGCAGCGAGTCCCAAGAGACCCAGTACTTC. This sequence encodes CASSESQETQYF.

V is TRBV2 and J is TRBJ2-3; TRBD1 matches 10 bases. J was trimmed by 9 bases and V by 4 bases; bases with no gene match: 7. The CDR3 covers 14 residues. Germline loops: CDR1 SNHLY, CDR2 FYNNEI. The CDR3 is CASSADRGTGTQYF. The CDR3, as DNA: TGTGCCAGCAGTGCGGACAGGGGGACAGGGACGCAGTATTTT.

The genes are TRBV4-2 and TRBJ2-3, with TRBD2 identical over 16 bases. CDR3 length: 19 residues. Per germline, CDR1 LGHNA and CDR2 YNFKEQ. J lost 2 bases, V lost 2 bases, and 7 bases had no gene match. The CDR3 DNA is TGTGCCAGCAGCCAACGAGGGACTAGCGGGGGGGGTTTCACAGATACGCAGTATTTT. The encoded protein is CASSQRGTSGGGFTDTQYF.

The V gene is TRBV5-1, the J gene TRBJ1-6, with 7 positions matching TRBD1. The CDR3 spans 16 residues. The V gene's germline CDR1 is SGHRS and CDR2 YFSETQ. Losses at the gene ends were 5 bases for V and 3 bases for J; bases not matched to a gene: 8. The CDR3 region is CASSSSGQDYNSPLHF. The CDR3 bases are TGCGCCAGCAGTAGTAGCGGACAGGACTATAATTCACCCCTCCACTTT.

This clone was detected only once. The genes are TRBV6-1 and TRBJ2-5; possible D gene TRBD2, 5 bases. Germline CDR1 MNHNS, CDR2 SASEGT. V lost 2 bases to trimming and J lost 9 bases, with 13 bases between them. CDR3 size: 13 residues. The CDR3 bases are TGTGCCAGCAGTGAACAATACGGGGAGTCCCAGTACTTC. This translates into CASSEQYGESQYF.

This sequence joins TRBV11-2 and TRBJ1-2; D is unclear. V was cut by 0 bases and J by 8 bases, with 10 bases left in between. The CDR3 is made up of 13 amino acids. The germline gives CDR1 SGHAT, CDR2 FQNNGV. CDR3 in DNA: TGTGCCAGCAGCTTAGACATACAAGGGGGCTACACCTTC. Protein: CASSLDIQGGYTF.

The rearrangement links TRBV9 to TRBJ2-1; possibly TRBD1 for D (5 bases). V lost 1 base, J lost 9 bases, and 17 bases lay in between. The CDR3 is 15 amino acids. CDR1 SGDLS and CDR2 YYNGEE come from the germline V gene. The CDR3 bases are TGTGCCAGCAGCGTATCTCTACCAGGGTCGGGTGAGCAGTTCTTC. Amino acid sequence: CASSVSLPGSGEQFF.

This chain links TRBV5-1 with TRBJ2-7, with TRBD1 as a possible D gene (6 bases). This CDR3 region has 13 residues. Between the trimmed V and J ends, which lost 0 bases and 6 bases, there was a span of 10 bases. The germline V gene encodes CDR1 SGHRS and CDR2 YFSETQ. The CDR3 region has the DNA TGCGCCAGCAGCTTGGGAGGGGGTACCGAGCAGTACGTC. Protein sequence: CASSLGGGTEQYV.

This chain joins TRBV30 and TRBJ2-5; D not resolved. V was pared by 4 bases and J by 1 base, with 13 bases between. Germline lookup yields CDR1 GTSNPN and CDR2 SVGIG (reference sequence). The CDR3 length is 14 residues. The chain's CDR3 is CAWTAGSIQETQYF. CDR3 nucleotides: TGTGCCTGGACGGCTGGCAGCATCCAAGAGACCCAGTACTTC.

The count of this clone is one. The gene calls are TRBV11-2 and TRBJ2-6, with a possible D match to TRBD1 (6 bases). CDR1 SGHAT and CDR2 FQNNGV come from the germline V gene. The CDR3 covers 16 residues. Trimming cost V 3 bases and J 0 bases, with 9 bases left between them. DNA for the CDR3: TGTGCCAGCAGCTTTGACAGGCTCTCTGGGGCCAACGTCCTGACTTTC. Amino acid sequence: CASSFDRLSGANVLTF.

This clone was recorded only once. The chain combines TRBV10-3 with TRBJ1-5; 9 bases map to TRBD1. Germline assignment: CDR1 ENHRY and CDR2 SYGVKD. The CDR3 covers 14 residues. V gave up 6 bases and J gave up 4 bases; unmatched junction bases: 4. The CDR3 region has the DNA TGTGCCATCAGCAAAGACAGGGGGAATCAGCCCCAGCATTTT. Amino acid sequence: CAISKDRGNQPQHF.

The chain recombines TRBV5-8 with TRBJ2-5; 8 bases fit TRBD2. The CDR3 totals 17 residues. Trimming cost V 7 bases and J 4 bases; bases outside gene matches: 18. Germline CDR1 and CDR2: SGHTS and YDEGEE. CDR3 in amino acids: CASPEGPGTRIPETQYF. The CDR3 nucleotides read TGTGCCAGCCCAGAGGGGCCCGGGACTAGAATTCCAGAGACCCAGTACTTC.

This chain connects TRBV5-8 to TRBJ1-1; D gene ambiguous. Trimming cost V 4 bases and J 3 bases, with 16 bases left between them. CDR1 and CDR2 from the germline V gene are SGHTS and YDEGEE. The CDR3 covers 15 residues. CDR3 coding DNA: TGTGCCAGCAGCCGTGGACGCGGGCGAGACACTGAAGCTTTCTTT. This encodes CASSRGRGRDTEAFF. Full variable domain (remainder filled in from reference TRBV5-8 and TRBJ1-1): EAGVTQSPTHLIKTRGQQATLRCSPISGHTSVYWYQQALGLGLQFLLWYDEGEERNRGNFPPRFSGRQFPNYSSELNVNALELEDSALYLCASSRGRGRDTEAFFGQGTRLTVV.

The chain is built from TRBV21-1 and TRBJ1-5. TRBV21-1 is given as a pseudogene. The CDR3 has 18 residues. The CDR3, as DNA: TGTGCCAGCAGCAAAGAAGGCGGAGGGCAGGGGCTTCAGCAGCCCCAGCATTTT. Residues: CASSKEGGGQGLQQPQHF.

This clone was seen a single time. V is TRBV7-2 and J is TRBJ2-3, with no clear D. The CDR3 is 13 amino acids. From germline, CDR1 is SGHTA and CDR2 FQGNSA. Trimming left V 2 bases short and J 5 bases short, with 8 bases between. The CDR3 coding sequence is TGTGCCAGCAGCTTAACGGCTGGAGATACGCAGTATTTT. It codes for CASSLTAGDTQYF.

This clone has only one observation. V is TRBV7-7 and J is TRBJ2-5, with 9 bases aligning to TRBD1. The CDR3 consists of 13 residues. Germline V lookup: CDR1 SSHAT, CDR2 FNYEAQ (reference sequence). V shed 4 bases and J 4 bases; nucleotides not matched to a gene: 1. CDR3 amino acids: CASSWGQGETQYF. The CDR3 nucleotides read TGTGCCAGCAGCTGGGGACAGGGAGAGACCCAGTACTTC. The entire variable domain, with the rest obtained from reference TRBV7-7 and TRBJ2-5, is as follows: GAGVSQSPRYKVTKRGQDVTLRCDPISSHATLYWYQQALGQGPEFLTYFNYEAQPDKSGLPSDRFSAERPEGSISTLTIQRTEQRDSAMYRCASSWGQGETQYFGPGTRLLVL.

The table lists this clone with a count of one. The CDR3 spells CATSDPGQDFEKLFF. Here the CDR3 DNA reads TGTGCCACCAGTGATCCGGGACAGGATTTTGAAAAACTGTTTTTT. The rearrangement links TRBV24-1 to TRBJ1-4; 8 positions agree with TRBD1. This CDR3 is built from 15 residues. In germline, CDR1 is KGHDR, CDR2 SFDVKD. With V trimmed by 3 bases and J by 7 bases, 6 bases remained unmatched.

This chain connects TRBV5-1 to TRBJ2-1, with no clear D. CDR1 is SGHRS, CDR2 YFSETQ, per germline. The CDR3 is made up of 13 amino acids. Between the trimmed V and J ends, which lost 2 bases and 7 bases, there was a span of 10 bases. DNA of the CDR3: TGCGCCAGCAGCTTTTATAATGATAATGAGCAGTTCTTC. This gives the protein CASSFYNDNEQFF.

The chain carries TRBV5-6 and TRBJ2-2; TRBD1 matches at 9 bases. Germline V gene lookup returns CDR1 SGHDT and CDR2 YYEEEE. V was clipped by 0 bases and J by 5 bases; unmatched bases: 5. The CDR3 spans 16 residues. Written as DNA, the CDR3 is TGTGCCAGCAGCTTGGTGGGACAGGGTCGTACCGGGGAGCTGTTTTTT. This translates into CASSLVGQGRTGELFF.

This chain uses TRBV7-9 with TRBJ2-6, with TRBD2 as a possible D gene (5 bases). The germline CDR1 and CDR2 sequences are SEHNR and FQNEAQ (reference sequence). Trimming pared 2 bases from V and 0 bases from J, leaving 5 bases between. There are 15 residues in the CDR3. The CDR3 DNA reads TGTGCCAGCAGCTTACGGGGCTCTGGGGCCAACGTCCTGACTTTC. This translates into CASSLRGSGANVLTF.

The DNA of the CDR3 is TGTGCCTCTACAACAGGGGGCTACAATGAGCAGTTCTTC. Translation gives CASTTGGYNEQFF. The chain couples TRBV30 to TRBJ2-1, with 8 nucleotides matching TRBD1. V was pared by 7 bases and J by 3 bases, with 5 bases of the junction left unmatched. This CDR3 is 13 amino acids long. The germline V gene encodes CDR1 GTSNPN and CDR2 SVGIG (reference sequence).

The CDR3 loop reads CAAKWTGYSDTQYF. Written as DNA, the CDR3 is TGTGCCGCGAAATGGACAGGCTATTCGGATACGCAGTATTTT. The chain combines TRBV27 with TRBJ2-3, with TRBD1 matching over 7 bases. The ends lost 11 bases at V and 6 bases at J; junction bases unmatched: 14. This CDR3 spans 14 amino acids. Germline V gene data show CDR1 as MNHEY and CDR2 as SMNVEV (reference sequence).

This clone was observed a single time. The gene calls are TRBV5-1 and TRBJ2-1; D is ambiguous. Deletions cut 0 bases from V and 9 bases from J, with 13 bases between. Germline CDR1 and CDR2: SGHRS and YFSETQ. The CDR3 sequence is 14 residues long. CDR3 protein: CASSLGPDLPEQFF. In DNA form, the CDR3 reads TGCGCCAGCAGCTTGGGGCCCGACCTCCCTGAGCAGTTCTTC.

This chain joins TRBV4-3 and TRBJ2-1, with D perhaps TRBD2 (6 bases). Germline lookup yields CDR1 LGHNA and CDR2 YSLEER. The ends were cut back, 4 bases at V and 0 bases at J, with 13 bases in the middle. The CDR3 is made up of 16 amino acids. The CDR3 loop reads CASSRFSGVSYNEQFF. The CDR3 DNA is TGCGCCAGCAGCCGGTTTAGCGGTGTCTCCTACAATGAGCAGTTCTTC.

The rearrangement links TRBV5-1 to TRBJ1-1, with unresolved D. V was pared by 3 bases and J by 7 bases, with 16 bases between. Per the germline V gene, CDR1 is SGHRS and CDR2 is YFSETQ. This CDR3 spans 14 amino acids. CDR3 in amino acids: CASSSSTPGFEAFF. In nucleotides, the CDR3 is TGCGCCAGCAGCTCCTCTACCCCGGGGTTTGAAGCTTTCTTT.

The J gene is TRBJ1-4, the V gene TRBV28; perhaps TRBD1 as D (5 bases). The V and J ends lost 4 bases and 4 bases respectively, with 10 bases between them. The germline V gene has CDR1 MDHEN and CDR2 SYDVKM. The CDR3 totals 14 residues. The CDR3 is CASSWGGVNEKLFF. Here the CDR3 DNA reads TGTGCCAGCAGTTGGGGGGGAGTTAATGAAAAACTGTTTTTT.